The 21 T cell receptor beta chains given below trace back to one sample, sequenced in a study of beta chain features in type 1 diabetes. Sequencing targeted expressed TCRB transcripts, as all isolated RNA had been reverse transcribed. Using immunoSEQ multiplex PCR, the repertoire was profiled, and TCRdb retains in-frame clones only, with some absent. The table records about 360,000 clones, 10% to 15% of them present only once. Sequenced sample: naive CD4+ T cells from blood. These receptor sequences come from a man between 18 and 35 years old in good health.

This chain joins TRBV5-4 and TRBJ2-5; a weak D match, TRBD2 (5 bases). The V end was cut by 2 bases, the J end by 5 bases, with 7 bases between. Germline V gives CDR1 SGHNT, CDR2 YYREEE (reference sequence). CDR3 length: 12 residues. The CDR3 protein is CASSLEGETQYF. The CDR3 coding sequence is TGTGCCAGCAGCTTAGAGGGCGAGACCCAGTACTTC.

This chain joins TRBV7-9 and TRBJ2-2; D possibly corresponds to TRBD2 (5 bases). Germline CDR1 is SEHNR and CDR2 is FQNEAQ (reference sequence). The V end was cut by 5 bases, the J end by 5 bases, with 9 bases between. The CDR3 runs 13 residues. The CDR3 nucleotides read TGTGCCAGCAGCCTCGGAGGTACCGGGGAGCTGTTTTTT. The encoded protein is CASSLGGTGELFF.

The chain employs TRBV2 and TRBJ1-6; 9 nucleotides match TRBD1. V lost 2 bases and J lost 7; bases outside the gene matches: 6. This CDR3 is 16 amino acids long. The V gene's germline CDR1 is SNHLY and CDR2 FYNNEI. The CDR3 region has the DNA TGTGCCAGCAGTGAACAAGGACAGGGGACGAATTCACCCCTCCACTTT. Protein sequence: CASSEQGQGTNSPLHF.

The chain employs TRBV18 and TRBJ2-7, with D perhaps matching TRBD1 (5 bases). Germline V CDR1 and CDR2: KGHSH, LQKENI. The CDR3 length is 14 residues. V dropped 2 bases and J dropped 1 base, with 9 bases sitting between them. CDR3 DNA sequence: TGTGCCAGCTCACCAGGGGCGGATTCCTACGAGCAGTACTTC. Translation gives CASSPGADSYEQYF.

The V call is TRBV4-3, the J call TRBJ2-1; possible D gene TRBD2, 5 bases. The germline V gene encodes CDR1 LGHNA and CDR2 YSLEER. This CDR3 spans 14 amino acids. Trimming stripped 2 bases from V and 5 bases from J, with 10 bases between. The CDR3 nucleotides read TGCGCCAGCAGCCAAATGTGGCGGGACAATGAGCAGTTCTTC. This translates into CASSQMWRDNEQFF.

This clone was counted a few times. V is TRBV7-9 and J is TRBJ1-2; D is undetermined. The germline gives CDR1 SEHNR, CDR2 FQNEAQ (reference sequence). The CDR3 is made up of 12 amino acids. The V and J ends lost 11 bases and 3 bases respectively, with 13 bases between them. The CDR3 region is CAGRSRDYGYTF. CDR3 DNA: TGTGCCGGGAGGTCTAGGGACTATGGCTACACCTTC.

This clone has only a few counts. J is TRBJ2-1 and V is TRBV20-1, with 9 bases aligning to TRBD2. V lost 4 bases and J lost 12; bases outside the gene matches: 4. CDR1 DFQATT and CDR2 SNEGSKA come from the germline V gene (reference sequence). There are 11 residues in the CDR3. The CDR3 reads CSATGTSPQFF. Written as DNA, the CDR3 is TGCAGTGCTACCGGGACTAGCCCGCAGTTCTTC.

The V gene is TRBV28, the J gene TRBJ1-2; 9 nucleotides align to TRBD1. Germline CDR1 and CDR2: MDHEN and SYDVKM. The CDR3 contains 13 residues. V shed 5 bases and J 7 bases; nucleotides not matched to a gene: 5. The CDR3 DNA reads TGTGCCAGCAGTGCGGGACAGGGAATTGGCTACACCTTC. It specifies CASSAGQGIGYTF.

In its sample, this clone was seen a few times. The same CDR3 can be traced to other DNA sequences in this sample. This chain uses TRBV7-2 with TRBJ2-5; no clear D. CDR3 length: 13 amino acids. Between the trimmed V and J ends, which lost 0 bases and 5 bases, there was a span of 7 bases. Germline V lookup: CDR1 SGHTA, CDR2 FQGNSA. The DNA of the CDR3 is TGTGCCAGCAGCTTAGCACCCCAGGAGACCCAGTACTTC. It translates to CASSLAPQETQYF.

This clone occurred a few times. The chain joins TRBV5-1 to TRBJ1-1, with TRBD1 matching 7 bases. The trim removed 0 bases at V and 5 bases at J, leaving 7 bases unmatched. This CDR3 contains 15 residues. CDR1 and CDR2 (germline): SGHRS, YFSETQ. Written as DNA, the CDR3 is TGCGCCAGCAGCTTGGGCTACAGGGGACGAACTGAAGCTTTCTTT. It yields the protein CASSLGYRGRTEAFF.

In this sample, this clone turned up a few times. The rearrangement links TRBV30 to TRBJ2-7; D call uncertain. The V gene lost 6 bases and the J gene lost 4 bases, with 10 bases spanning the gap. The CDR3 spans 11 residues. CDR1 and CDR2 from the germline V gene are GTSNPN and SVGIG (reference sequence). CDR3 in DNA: TGTGCCTGCTCAGAGGTTTACGAGCAGTACTTC. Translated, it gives CACSEVYEQYF.

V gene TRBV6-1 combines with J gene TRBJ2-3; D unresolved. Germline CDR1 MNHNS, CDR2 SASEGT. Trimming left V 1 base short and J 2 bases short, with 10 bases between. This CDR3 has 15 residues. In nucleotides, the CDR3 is TGTGCCAGCAGTGAAGGGTCGTGGCCCACAGATACGCAGTATTTT. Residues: CASSEGSWPTDTQYF.

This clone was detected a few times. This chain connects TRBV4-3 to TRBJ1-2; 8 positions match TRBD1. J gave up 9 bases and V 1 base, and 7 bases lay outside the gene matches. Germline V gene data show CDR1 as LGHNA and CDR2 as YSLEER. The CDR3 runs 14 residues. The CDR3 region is CASSQGPRGPSYTF. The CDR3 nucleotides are TGCGCCAGCAGCCAAGGCCCCAGGGGGCCCAGCTACACCTTC.

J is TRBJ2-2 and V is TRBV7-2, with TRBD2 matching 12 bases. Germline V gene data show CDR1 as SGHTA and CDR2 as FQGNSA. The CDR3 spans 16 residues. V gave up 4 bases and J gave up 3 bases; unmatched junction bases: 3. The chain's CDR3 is CASSSLAGGDTGELFF. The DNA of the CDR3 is TGTGCCAGCAGCTCCCTAGCGGGGGGGGACACCGGGGAGCTGTTTTTT. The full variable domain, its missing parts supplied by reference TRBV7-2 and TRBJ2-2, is GAGVSQSPSNKVTEKGKDVELRCDPISGHTALYWYRQSLGQGLEFLIYFQGNSAPDKSGLPSDRFSAERTGGSVSTLTIQRTQQEDSAVYLCASSSLAGGDTGELFFGEGSRLTVL.

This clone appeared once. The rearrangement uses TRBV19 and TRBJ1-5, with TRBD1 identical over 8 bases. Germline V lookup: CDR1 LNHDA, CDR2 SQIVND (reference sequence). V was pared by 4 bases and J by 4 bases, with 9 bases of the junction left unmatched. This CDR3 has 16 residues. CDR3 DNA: TGTGCCAGTAGTAGGACTAGCGGACAGGGAAATCAGCCCCAGCATTTT. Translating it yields CASSRTSGQGNQPQHF.

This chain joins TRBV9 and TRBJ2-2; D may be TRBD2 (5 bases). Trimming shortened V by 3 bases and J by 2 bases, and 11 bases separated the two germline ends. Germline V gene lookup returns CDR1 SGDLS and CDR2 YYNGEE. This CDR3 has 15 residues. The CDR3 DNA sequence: TGTGCCAGCAGCGGAGCGGATCGTAACACCGGGGAGCTGTTTTTT. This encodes CASSGADRNTGELFF.

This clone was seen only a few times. The DNA of the CDR3 is TGTGCCATCACAACCCGGGACAGGGGAAGCACTGAAGCTTTCTTT. This translates into CAITTRDRGSTEAFF. This chain links TRBV10-3 with TRBJ1-1, with 10 positions matching TRBD1. Germline V gene lookup returns CDR1 ENHRY and CDR2 SYGVKD. This CDR3 spans 15 amino acids. V trimming: 7 bases; J trimming: 4 bases; junction bases outside the gene matches: 9.

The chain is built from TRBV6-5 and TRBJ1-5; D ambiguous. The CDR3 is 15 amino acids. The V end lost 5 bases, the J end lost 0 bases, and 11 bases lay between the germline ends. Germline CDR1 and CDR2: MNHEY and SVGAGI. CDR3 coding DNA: TGTGCCAGCAGTCCCGACCGGGATAGCAATCAGCCCCAGCATTTT. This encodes CASSPDRDSNQPQHF.

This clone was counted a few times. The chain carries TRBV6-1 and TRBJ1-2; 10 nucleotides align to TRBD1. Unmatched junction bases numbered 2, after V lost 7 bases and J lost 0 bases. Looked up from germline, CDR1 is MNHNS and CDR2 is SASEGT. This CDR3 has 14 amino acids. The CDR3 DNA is TGTGCCAGCATTGACAGGGGGCCTAACTATGGCTACACCTTC. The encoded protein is CASIDRGPNYGYTF.

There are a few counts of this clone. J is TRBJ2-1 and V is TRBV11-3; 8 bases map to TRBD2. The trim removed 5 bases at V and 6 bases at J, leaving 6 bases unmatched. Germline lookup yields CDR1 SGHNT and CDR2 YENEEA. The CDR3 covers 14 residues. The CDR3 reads CASSPGLAGNEQFF. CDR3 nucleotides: TGTGCCAGCAGCCCCGGACTAGCAGGCAATGAGCAGTTCTTC.

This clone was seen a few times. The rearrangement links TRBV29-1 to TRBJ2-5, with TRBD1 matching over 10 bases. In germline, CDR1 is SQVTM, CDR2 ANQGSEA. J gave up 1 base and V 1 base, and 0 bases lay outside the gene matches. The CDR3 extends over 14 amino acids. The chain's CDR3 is CSVEGQGAQETQYF. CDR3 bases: TGCAGCGTTGAAGGACAGGGGGCCCAAGAGACCCAGTACTTC.